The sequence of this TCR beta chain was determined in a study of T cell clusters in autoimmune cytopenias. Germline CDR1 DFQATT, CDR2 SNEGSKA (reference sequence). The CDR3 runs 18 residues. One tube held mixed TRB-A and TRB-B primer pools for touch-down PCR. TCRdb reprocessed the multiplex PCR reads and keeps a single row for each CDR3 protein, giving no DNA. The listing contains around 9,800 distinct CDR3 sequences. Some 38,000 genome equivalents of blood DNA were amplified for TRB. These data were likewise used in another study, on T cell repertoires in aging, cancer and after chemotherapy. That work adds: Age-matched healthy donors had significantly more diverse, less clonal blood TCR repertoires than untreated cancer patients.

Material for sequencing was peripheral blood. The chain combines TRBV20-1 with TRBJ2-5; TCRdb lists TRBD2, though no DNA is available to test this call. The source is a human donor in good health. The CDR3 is CSATVLAGENSIQETQYF.